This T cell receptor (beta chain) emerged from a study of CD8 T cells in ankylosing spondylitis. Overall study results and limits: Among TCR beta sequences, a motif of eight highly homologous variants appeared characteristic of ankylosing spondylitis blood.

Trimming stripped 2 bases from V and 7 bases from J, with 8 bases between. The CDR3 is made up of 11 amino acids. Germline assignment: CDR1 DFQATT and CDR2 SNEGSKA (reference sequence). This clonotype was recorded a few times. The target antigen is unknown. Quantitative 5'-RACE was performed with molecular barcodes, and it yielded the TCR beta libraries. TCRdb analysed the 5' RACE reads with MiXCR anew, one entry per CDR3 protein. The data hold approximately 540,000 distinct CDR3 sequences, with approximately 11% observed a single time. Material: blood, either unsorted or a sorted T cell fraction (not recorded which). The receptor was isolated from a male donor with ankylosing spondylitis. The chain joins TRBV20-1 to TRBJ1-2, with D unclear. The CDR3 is CSARSPLGYTF. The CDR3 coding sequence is TGCAGTGCTAGAAGCCCCCTTGGCTACACCTTC.